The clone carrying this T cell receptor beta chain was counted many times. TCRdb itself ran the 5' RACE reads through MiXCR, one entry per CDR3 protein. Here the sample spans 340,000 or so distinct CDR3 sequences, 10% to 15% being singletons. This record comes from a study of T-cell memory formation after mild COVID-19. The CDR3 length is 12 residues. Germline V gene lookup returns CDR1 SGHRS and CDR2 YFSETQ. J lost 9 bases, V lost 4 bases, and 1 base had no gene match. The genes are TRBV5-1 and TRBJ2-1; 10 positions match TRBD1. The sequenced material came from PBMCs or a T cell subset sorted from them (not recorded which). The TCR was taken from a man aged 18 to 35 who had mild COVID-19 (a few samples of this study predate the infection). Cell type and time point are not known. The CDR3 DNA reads TGCGCCAGCAGCAGGGACAGGGGTGAGCAGTTCTTC. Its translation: CASSRDRGEQFF.